This T cell receptor (beta chain) was captured in a study of cytomegalovirus exposure and HLA in healthy donors. Study results and caveats: Testing in vitro showed a few CMV-associated chains specific for CMV antigens.

PCR employed 60 Vbeta and 13 Jbeta primers. The assay was immunoSEQ multiplex PCR, and TCRdb's table has in-frame clones only and misses some. The table includes around 120,000 clones, over 70% detected once. About this clone: Its specificity is unknown.

Germline V gives CDR1 SGHRS, CDR2 YFSETQ. The CDR3 has 15 amino acids. V lost 0 bases and J lost 3, with 10 bases in between. The chain joins TRBV5-1 to TRBJ1-5; TRBD1 is a possible D gene (6 bases). The TCR was taken from a woman younger than 30 in good health and CMV-seronegative. Material: PBMCs. In DNA, the CDR3 is TGCGCCAGCAGCTTGGGGGACACCAACAATCAGCCCCAGCATTTT. It codes for CASSLGDTNNQPQHF.